A selection of T cell receptor beta chains follows, all from one sample in a study of cytomegalovirus exposure and HLA in healthy donors. Using immunoSEQ multiplex PCR, the repertoire was profiled, and TCRdb retains in-frame clones only, with some absent. The sample lists approximately 150,000 clones, around 84% occurring once. The sequencing sample was made of PBMCs. The receptor set was obtained from a boy younger than 10 in good health and CMV-seronegative. Both conserved end residues are part of each CDR3. The D gene is left open where the match is weak. Clone size, where shown, is once, few, many, or a class for clones that have expanded.

clone_size: -
v_call: TRBV7-9
j_call: TRBJ1-2
d_call: -
cdr3_nt: TGTGCCAGCAGCTTAGAAATGGGCTTACGCTATGGCTACACCTTC
cdr3_aa: CASSLEMGLRYGYTF

clone_size: once
v_call: TRBV29-1
j_call: TRBJ1-1
d_call: TRBD1
cdr3_nt: TGCAGCGTTGATCATGAGGGGGCAGAGACTGAAGCTTTCTTT
cdr3_aa: CSVDHEGAETEAFF

clone_size: -
v_call: TRBV4-2
j_call: TRBJ2-7
d_call: -
cdr3_nt: TGTGCCAGCAGCCAAGGGGGGCTCTACGAGCAGTACTTC
cdr3_aa: CASSQGGLYEQYF

clone_size: -
v_call: TRBV4-3
j_call: TRBJ2-2
d_call: -
cdr3_nt: TGCGCCAGCAGCCCAGGGGTATTGGTCACCGGGGAGCTGTTTTTT
cdr3_aa: CASSPGVLVTGELFF

clone_size: -
v_call: TRBV5-5
j_call: TRBJ1-5
d_call: TRBD1
cdr3_nt: TGTGCCAGCAGCTTTGACAGGGGGCATCGAGATCAGCCCCAGCATTTT
cdr3_aa: CASSFDRGHRDQPQHF

clone_size: -
v_call: TRBV7-8
j_call: TRBJ2-7
d_call: TRBD1
cdr3_nt: TGTGCCAGCAGCTTGCCGACAGGGGGCTCCTACGAGCAGTACTTC
cdr3_aa: CASSLPTGGSYEQYF

clone_size: -
v_call: TRBV5-1
j_call: TRBJ2-2
d_call: TRBD2
cdr3_nt: TGCGCCAGCAGCTTAGGACTAGCGGGGAACACCGGGGAGCTGTTTTTT
cdr3_aa: CASSLGLAGNTGELFF

clone_size: -
v_call: TRBV27
j_call: TRBJ2-2
d_call: -
cdr3_nt: TGTGCCACCAGGCGGAACACCGGGGAGCTGTTTTTT
cdr3_aa: CATRRNTGELFF

clone_size: -
v_call: TRBV2
j_call: TRBJ2-5
d_call: TRBD1
cdr3_nt: TGTGCCAGCAGTCAAACAGGGGCCGAGACCCAGTACTTC
cdr3_aa: CASSQTGAETQYF

clone_size: -
v_call: TRBV5-1
j_call: TRBJ1-2
d_call: TRBD1
cdr3_nt: TGCGCCAGCAGCATTTCCGGGACAGTATATGGCTACACCTTC
cdr3_aa: CASSISGTVYGYTF

clone_size: -
v_call: TRBV9
j_call: TRBJ2-1
d_call: -
cdr3_nt: TGTGCCAGCAGCGGAGGAACTGAGCAGTTCTTC
cdr3_aa: CASSGGTEQFF

clone_size: few
v_call: TRBV4-1
j_call: TRBJ2-2
d_call: TRBD2
cdr3_nt: TGCGCCAGCAACTCGTTCGTGACTAGCCCGAACACCGGGGAGCTGTTTTTT
cdr3_aa: CASNSFVTSPNTGELFF

clone_size: -
v_call: TRBV28
j_call: TRBJ2-7
d_call: TRBD1
cdr3_nt: TGTGCCACCACCGGGCAGGGGGCTAGGGAGCAGTACTTC
cdr3_aa: CATTGQGAREQYF

clone_size: -
v_call: TRBV7-2
j_call: TRBJ2-1
d_call: TRBD2
cdr3_nt: TGTGCCAGCAGCTACGGGACTAGTCCCTACAATGAGCAGTTCTTC
cdr3_aa: CASSYGTSPYNEQFF

clone_size: -
v_call: TRBV6-5
j_call: TRBJ1-2
d_call: -
cdr3_nt: TGTGCCAGCAAAGGAAGGGGAGGGGCGGGGGGCTACACCTTC
cdr3_aa: CASKGRGGAGGYTF

clone_size: -
v_call: TRBV27
j_call: TRBJ1-2
d_call: TRBD1
cdr3_nt: TGTGCCAGCAGGCTGAGCACAGGGGTTTGGGATGGCTACACCTTC
cdr3_aa: CASRLSTGVWDGYTF

clone_size: -
v_call: TRBV29-1
j_call: TRBJ2-7
d_call: TRBD2
cdr3_nt: TGCAGCGTTGGGACTAGCGAAACCTACGAGCAGTACTTC
cdr3_aa: CSVGTSETYEQYF

clone_size: -
v_call: TRBV25-1
j_call: TRBJ2-3
d_call: TRBD2
cdr3_nt: TGTGCCAGCTGTAGCGGGTTGTACACAGATACGCAGTATTTT
cdr3_aa: CASCSGLYTDTQYF